This entry lists 23 T cell receptor beta chains sequenced from one sample in a study of T cell changes during pregnancy in multiple sclerosis. Using immunoSEQ multiplex PCR, the repertoire was profiled, and TCRdb retains in-frame clones only, with some absent. The sample consists of 35,000 to 50,000 clones, 89% of them appearing once. Sequenced here: CD4+ T cells from peripheral blood mononuclear cells, sampled after pregnancy. All receptors come from a female donor with multiple sclerosis, enrolled in a pregnancy study.

V and J are TRBV7-2 and TRBJ2-7, with 8 nucleotides matching TRBD2. Losses at the gene ends were 1 base for V and 3 bases for J; bases not matched to a gene: 8. Per the germline V gene, CDR1 is SGHTA and CDR2 is FQGNSA. There are 16 residues in the CDR3. The CDR3 coding sequence is TGTGCCAGCAGCTTAGAAGCGGGAGCCCTACACTACGAGCAGTACTTC. Translating gives CASSLEAGALHYEQYF.

The chain joins TRBV5-1 to TRBJ2-1, with 8 bases matching TRBD1. J lost 0 bases, V lost 1 base, and 3 bases had no gene match. The CDR3 is 16 residues long. Germline loops: CDR1 SGHRS, CDR2 YFSETQ. This CDR3 reads CASSLNGQGSYNEQFF. For the CDR3, the DNA is TGCGCCAGCAGCTTGAATGGACAGGGCTCCTACAATGAGCAGTTCTTC.

V is TRBV2 and J is TRBJ2-5, with D possibly being TRBD2 (6 bases). With 3 bases removed from V and 2 bases from J, the gap between germline ends came to 10 bases. The length of the CDR3 is 14 residues. The V gene's germline CDR1 is SNHLY and CDR2 FYNNEI. CDR3 sequence: CASSDRSGQETQYF. The CDR3, as DNA: TGTGCCAGCAGTGACCGTAGCGGTCAAGAGACCCAGTACTTC.

This clone was picked up a small number of times. The gene calls are TRBV6-5 and TRBJ2-7; 9 positions agree with TRBD1. The V and J ends lost 4 bases and 6 bases, in that order; junction bases with no gene match: 7. The CDR3 loop spans 14 amino acids. Germline V CDR1 and CDR2: MNHEY, SVGAGI. The CDR3 sequence: CASSSGTGLVEQYF. The CDR3, as DNA: TGTGCCAGCAGTTCCGGGACAGGGTTGGTCGAGCAGTACTTC.

This chain joins TRBV4-3 and TRBJ2-3; 9 positions match TRBD2. V dropped 1 base and J dropped 3; count of bases not matched to a gene: 11. Germline CDR1 and CDR2: LGHNA and YSLEER. This CDR3 is 18 amino acids long. The CDR3, as DNA: TGCGCCAGCAGCCAAGGGATGGGGAGACTAGCGGAAACAGATACGCAGTATTTT. This sequence encodes CASSQGMGRLAETDTQYF.

The chain links TRBV10-2 to TRBJ2-7; 13 bases match TRBD2. V gave up 3 bases and J gave up 7 bases; unmatched junction bases: 9. There are 16 residues in the CDR3. CDR1 is WSHSY and CDR2 is SAAADI in the germline V gene. CDR3 amino acids: CASSDSRTSGRGEQYF. As DNA, the CDR3 is TGCGCCAGCAGTGATTCCCGGACTAGCGGGAGAGGTGAGCAGTACTTC.

A single count supports this clone. The rearrangement links TRBV10-3 to TRBJ1-1; D unresolved. Trimming pared 5 bases from V and 4 bases from J, leaving 8 bases between. The CDR3 consists of 12 residues. In germline, CDR1 is ENHRY, CDR2 SYGVKD. The DNA for the CDR3 is TGTGCCATCAGTCGGGAGAGCACTGAAGCTTTCTTT. Translation: CAISRESTEAFF.

J is TRBJ1-1 and V is TRBV5-1; 8 positions agree with TRBD1. The CDR3 length is 17 residues. Germline CDR1 is SGHRS and CDR2 is YFSETQ. V trimming: 1 base; J trimming: 4 bases; junction bases outside the gene matches: 12. CDR3 region: CASSLYPPGQGSTEAFF. DNA for the CDR3: TGCGCCAGCAGCTTGTATCCACCCGGACAGGGTAGCACTGAAGCTTTCTTT.

V usage is TRBV7-9 and J usage is TRBJ1-2; 7 bases map to TRBD1. CDR3 size: 15 residues. With V trimmed by 0 bases and J by 0 bases, 1 base remained unmatched. CDR1 SEHNR and CDR2 FQNEAQ come from the germline V gene (reference sequence). CDR3 coding DNA: TGTGCCAGCAGCTTAGCACAGGGGTCTAACTATGGCTACACCTTC. Translation gives CASSLAQGSNYGYTF.

The chain combines TRBV30 with TRBJ2-1; 7 bases map to TRBD2. The CDR3 has 15 residues. Germline CDR1 is GTSNPN and CDR2 is SVGIG (reference sequence). J lost 5 bases, V lost 0 bases, and 7 bases had no gene match. The DNA for the CDR3 is TGTGCCTGGAGTGTATGGCCAGCGGGAAACAATGAGCAGTTCTTC. Translation gives CAWSVWPAGNNEQFF.

J is TRBJ1-4 and V is TRBV30; possibly TRBD1 for D (6 bases). Germline loops: CDR1 GTSNPN, CDR2 SVGIG (reference sequence). This CDR3 has 14 residues. The V and J ends lost 5 bases and 5 bases respectively, with 15 bases between them. CDR3 sequence reads: CAWEPWGGNEKLFF. The CDR3 coding sequence is TGTGCCTGGGAGCCATGGGGGGGCAATGAAAAACTGTTTTTT.

The gene calls are TRBV7-2 and TRBJ2-3, with TRBD1 matching 7 bases. Trimming cost V 5 bases and J 2 bases; bases outside gene matches: 4. This CDR3 region has 14 residues. CDR1 and CDR2 (germline): SGHTA, FQGNSA. CDR3 coding DNA: TGTGCCAGCAGCCCGGGACAGACCACAGATACGCAGTATTTT. It yields the protein CASSPGQTTDTQYF. Together with reference TRBV7-2 and TRBJ2-3, the CDR3 gives the full variable domain: GAGVSQSPSNKVTEKGKDVELRCDPISGHTALYWYRQSLGQGLEFLIYFQGNSAPDKSGLPSDRFSAERTGGSVSTLTIQRTQQEDSAVYLCASSPGQTTDTQYFGPGTRLTVL.

V gene TRBV27 combines with J gene TRBJ1-1, with 9 bases lining up with TRBD1. This CDR3 is 17 amino acids long. Unmatched junction bases numbered 8, after V lost 3 bases and J lost 0 bases. Germline V CDR1 and CDR2: MNHEY, SMNVEV (reference sequence). The CDR3 DNA sequence: TGTGCCAGCAGTTTGAACAGGGGGCGCGGGATGAACACTGAAGCTTTCTTT. Translated, it gives CASSLNRGRGMNTEAFF.

This chain connects TRBV19 to TRBJ2-1; 10 positions match TRBD1. Germline V CDR1 and CDR2: LNHDA, SQIVND (reference sequence). The CDR3 runs to 17 residues. Losses at the gene ends were 8 bases for V and 5 bases for J; bases not matched to a gene: 15. The CDR3 sequence is CASRLAGTGVSNNEQFF. CDR3 in DNA: TGTGCCAGTCGACTAGCCGGGACAGGGGTCTCTAACAATGAGCAGTTCTTC.

The chain combines TRBV11-3 with TRBJ2-1; 7 bases fit TRBD2. Germline trimming cut 4 bases from V and 6 bases from J; bases unmatched to any gene: 6. This CDR3 comprises 14 residues. Germline V gene data show CDR1 as SGHNT and CDR2 as YENEEA. For the CDR3, the DNA is TGTGCCAGCAGCTCCCAAAGACTAGCCAATGAGCAGTTCTTC. Its translation: CASSSQRLANEQFF.

This chain uses TRBV30 with TRBJ1-1; D gene ambiguous. CDR1 is GTSNPN, CDR2 SVGIG, per germline (reference sequence). Trimming shortened V by 3 bases and J by 3 bases, and 8 bases separated the two germline ends. This CDR3 spans 12 amino acids. CDR3 loop: CAWRPGHTEAFF. For the CDR3, the DNA is TGTGCCTGGAGACCTGGGCACACTGAAGCTTTCTTT. Together with reference TRBV30 and TRBJ1-1, the CDR3 gives the full variable domain: SQTIHQWPATLVQPVGSPLSLECTVEGTSNPNLYWYRQAAGRGLQLLFYSVGIGQISSEVPQNLSASRPQDRQFILSSKKLLLSDSGFYLCAWRPGHTEAFFGQGTRLTVV.

V gene TRBV5-1 combines with J gene TRBJ2-4; 7 nucleotides align to TRBD2. With 0 bases clipped from V and 7 bases from J, the junction kept 1 base outside the gene matches. Germline CDR1 and CDR2: SGHRS and YFSETQ. This CDR3 has 13 amino acids. CDR3 sequence reads: CASSLGEGNIQYF. Here the CDR3 DNA reads TGCGCCAGCAGCTTGGGGGAGGGGAACATTCAGTACTTC.

The CDR3 bases are TGTGCCAGCGGGACTAGCGACCCAGATACGCAGTATTTT. Translation gives CASGTSDPDTQYF. The chain couples TRBV10-3 to TRBJ2-3, with 10 bases lining up with TRBD2. V trimming: 10 bases; J trimming: 4 bases; junction bases outside the gene matches: 5. The germline CDR1 and CDR2 sequences are ENHRY and SYGVKD. The CDR3 spans 13 residues.

The chain employs TRBV2 and TRBJ2-5; D is perhaps TRBD2 (5 bases). This CDR3 is 14 amino acids long. V was pared by 2 bases and J by 2 bases, with 9 bases between. Germline V gene sequence: CDR1 SNHLY, CDR2 FYNNEI. The CDR3 loop reads CASSESTTQETQYF. CDR3 DNA: TGTGCCAGCAGTGAATCGACTACGCAAGAGACCCAGTACTTC.

J is TRBJ1-4 and V is TRBV4-3; 7 bases are shared with TRBD1. Germline V gives CDR1 LGHNA, CDR2 YSLEER. V lost 3 bases, J lost 5 bases, and 6 bases stayed unmatched. The CDR3 has 15 residues. This CDR3 is CASSQDRDRNEKLFF. DNA of the CDR3: TGCGCCAGCAGCCAGGACCGGGACAGAAATGAAAAACTGTTTTTT.

V is TRBV6-5 and J is TRBJ2-5, with D unresolved. The CDR3 runs to 14 residues. The V and J ends lost 5 bases and 1 base respectively, with 11 bases between them. In germline, CDR1 is MNHEY, CDR2 SVGAGI. CDR3 DNA: TGTGCCAGCAGTCGCTCAGGATTCCAAGAGACCCAGTACTTC. It translates to CASSRSGFQETQYF.

The V gene is TRBV19, the J gene TRBJ2-3; no reliable D call. Germline CDR1 and CDR2: LNHDA and SQIVND (reference sequence). The V end lost 3 bases, the J end lost 2 bases, and 9 bases lay between the germline ends. The CDR3 is 14 amino acids. CDR3 protein: CASSMGQDTDTQYF. CDR3 DNA: TGTGCCAGTAGTATGGGTCAGGACACAGATACGCAGTATTTT. Full variable domain (remainder filled in from reference TRBV19 and TRBJ2-3): DGGITQSPKYLFRKEGQNVTLSCEQNLNHDAMYWYRQDPGQGLRLIYYSQIVNDFQKGDIAEGYSVSREKKESFPLTVTSAQKNPTAFYLCASSMGQDTDTQYFGPGTRLTVL.

This chain links TRBV7-2 with TRBJ1-5; no reliable D call. Trimming removed 5 bases at V and 0 bases at J, with 8 bases between. Germline V gene data show CDR1 as SGHTA and CDR2 as FQGNSA. The CDR3 consists of 14 residues. CDR3 region: CASSPRYSNQPQHF. CDR3 DNA: TGTGCCAGCAGCCCTAGATATAGCAATCAGCCCCAGCATTTT.